This T cell receptor beta chain was retrieved from a study of shared clonotypes between healthy human individuals. The donors, healthy adults who were HIV-negative, had experienced no recent acute infections or vaccinations. Donors, without exception, were Caucasian adults residing in Nashville, Tennessee. A CD45RA+ naive subset and a CD45RA-negative memory subset were split from CD4+ cells. Germline assignment: CDR1 GTSNPN and CDR2 SVGIG (reference sequence). This CDR3 has 13 residues. J was trimmed by 8 bases and V by 7 bases; bases with no gene match: 11. The assay was immunoSEQ multiplex PCR, and TCRdb's table has in-frame clones only and misses some. The sample shows 2.5 million or so clones, 90% to 95% of them seen only once.

The rearrangement uses TRBV30 and TRBJ1-2; TRBD1 aligns across 9 bases. Sequenced input: naive CD4+ T cells sorted from blood. The subset: CD45RA+ positively selected. The sequence derives from a man younger than 35 in good health. The CDR3 is CAYEGQGAGGYTF. The DNA for the CDR3 is TGTGCCTACGAGGGACAGGGTGCCGGCGGCTACACCTTC.